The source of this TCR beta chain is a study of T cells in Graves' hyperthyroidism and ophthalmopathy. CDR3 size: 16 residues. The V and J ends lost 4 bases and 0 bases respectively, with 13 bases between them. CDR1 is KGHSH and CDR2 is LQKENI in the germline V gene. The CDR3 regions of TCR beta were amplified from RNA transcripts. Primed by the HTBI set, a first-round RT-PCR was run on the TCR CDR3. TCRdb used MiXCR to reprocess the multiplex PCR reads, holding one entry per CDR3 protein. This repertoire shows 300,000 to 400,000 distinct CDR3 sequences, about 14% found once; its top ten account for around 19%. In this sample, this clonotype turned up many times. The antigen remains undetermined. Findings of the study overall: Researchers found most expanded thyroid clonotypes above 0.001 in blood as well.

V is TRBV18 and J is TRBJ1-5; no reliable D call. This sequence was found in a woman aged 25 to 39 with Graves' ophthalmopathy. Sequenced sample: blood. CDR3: CASSLETPYSNQPQHF. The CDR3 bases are TGTGCCAGCTCACTTGAGACCCCTTATAGCAATCAGCCCCAGCATTTT.